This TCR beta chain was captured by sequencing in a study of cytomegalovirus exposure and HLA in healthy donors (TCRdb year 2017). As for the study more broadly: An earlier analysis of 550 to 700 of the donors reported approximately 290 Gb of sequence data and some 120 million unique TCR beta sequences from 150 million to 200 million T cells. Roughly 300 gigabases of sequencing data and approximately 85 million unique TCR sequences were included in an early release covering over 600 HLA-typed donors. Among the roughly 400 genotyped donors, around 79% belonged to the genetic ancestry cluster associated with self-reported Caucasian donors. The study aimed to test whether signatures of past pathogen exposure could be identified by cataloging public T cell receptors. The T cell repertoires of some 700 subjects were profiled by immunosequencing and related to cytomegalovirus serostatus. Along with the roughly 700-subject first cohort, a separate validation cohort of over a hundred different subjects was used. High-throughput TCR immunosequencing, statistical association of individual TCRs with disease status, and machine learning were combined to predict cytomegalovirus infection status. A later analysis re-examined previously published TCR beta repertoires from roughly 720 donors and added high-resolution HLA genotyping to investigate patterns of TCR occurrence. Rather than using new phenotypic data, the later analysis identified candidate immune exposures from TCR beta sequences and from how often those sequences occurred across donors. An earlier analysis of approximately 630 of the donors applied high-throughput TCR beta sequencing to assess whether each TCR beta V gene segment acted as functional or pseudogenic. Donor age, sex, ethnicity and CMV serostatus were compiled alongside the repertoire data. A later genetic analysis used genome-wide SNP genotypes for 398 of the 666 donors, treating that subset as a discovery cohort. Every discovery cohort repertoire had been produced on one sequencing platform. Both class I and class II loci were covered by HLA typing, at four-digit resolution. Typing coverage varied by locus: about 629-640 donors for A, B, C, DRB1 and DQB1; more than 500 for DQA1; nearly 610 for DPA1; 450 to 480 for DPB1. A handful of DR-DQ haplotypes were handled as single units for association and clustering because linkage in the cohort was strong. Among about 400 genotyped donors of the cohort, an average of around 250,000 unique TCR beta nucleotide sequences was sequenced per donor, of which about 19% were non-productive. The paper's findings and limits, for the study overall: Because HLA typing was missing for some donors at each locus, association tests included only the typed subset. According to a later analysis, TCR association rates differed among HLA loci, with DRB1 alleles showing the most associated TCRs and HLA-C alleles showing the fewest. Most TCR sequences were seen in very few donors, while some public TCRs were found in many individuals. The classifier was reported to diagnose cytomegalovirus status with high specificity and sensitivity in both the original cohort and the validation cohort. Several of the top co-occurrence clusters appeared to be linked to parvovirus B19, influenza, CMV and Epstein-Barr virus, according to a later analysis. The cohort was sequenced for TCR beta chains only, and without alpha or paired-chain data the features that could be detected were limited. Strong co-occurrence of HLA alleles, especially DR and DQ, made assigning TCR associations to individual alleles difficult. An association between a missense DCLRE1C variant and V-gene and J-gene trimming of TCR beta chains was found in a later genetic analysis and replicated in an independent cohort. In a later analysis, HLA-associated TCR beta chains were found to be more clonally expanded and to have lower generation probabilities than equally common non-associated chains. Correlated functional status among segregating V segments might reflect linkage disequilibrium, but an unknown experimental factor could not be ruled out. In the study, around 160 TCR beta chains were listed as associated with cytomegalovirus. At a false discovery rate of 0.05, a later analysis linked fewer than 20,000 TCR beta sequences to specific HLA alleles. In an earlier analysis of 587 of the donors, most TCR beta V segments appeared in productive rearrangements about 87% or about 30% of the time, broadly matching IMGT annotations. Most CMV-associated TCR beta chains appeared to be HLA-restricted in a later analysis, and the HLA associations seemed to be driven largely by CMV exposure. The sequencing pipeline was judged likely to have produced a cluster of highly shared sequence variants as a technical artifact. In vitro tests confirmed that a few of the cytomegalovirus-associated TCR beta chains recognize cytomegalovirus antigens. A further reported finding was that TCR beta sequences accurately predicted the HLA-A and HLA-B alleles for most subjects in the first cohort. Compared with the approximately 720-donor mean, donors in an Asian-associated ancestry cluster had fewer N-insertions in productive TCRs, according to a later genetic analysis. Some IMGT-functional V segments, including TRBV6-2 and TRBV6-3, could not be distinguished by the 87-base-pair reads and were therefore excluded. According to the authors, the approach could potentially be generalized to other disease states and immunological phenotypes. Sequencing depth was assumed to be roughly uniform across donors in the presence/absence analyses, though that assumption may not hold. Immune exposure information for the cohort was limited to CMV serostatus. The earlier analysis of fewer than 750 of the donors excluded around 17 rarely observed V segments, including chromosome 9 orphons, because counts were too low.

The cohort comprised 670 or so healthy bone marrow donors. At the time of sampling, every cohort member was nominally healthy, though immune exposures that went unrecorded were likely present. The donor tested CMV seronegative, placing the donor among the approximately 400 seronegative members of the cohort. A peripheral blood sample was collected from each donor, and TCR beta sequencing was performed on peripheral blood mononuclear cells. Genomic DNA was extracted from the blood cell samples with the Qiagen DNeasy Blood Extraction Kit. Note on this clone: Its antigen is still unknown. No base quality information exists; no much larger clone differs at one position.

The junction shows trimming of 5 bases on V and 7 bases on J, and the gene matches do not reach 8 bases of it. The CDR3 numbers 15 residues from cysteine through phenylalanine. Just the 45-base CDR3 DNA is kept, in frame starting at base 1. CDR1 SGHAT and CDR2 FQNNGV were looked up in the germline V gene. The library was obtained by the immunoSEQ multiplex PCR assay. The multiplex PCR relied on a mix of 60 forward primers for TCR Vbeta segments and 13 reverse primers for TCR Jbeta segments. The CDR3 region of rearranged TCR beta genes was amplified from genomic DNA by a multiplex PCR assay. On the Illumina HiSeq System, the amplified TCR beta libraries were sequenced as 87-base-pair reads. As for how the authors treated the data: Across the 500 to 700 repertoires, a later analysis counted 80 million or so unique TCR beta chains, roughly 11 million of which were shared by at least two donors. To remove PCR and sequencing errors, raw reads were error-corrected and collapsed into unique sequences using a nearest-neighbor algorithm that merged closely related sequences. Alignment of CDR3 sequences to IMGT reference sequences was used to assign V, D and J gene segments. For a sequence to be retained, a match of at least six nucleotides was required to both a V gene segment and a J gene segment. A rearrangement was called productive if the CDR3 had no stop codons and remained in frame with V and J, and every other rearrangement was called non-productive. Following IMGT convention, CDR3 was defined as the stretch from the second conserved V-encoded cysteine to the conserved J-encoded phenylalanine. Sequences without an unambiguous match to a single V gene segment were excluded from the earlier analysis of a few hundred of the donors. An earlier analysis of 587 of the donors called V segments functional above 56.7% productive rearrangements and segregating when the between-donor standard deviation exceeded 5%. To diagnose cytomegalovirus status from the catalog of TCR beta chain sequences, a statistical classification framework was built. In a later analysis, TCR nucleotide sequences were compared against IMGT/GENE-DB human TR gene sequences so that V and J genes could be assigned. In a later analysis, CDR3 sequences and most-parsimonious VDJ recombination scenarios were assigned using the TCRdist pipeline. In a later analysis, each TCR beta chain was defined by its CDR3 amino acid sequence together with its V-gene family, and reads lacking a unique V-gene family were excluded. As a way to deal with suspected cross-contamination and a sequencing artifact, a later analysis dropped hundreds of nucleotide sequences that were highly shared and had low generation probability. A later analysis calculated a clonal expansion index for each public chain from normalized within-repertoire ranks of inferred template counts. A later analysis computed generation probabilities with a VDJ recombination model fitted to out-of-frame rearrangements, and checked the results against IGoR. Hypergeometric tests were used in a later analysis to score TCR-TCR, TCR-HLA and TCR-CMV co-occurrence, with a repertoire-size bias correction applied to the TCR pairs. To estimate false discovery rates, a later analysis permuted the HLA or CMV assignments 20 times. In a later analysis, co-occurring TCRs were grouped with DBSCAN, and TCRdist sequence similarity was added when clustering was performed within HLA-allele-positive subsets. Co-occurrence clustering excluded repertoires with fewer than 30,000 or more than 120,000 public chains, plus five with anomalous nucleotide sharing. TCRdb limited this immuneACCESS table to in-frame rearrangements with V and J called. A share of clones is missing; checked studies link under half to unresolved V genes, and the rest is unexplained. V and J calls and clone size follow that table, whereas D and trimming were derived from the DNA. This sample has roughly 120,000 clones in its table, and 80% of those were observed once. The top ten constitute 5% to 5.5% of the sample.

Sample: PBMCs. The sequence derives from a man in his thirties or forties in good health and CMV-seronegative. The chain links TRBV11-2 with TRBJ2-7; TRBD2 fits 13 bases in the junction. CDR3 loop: CASSPGLAGVGEQYF. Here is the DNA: TGTGCCAGCAGCCCCGGACTAGCGGGAGTAGGGGAGCAGTACTTC.